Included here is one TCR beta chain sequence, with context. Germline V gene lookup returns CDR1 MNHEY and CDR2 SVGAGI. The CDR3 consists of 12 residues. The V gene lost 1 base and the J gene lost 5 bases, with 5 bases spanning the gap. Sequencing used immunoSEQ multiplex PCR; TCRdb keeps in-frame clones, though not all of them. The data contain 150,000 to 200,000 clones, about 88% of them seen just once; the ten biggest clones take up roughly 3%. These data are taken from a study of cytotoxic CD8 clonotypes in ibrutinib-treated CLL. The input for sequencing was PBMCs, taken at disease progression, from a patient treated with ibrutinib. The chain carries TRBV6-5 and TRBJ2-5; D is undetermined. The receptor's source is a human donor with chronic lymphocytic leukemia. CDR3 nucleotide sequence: TGTGCCAGCAGTTACTTTCAGGAGACCCAGTACTTC. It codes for CASSYFQETQYF.